The 24 T cell receptor beta chains listed next were all sequenced from one sample in a study of blood T cell repertoires in COVID-19. Sequencing used immunoSEQ multiplex PCR; TCRdb keeps in-frame clones, though not all of them. Among about 200,000 clones listed, about 90% were seen once. Sample: peripheral blood. Receptors originate from a man between 18 and 29 years old with active or convalescent COVID-19.

This chain joins TRBV6-2 or TRBV6-3 and TRBJ2-7, with TRBD2 identical over 9 bases. Trimming at V came to 3 bases and at J to 5 bases, leaving 8 bases not matched to a gene. This CDR3 contains 15 residues. Germline loops: CDR1 MNHEY, CDR2 SVGEGT. The CDR3 reads CASSYSGSVRNEQYF. The CDR3 DNA sequence: TGTGCCAGCAGTTATAGCGGGAGCGTAAGGAACGAGCAGTACTTC.

CDR3: CASSSSGKREGYNEQFF. In nucleotides, the CDR3 is TGTGCCAGCAGTTCGTCGGGGAAACGGGAGGGATACAATGAGCAGTTCTTC. This chain uses TRBV28 with TRBJ2-1, with 8 nucleotides matching TRBD2. The CDR3 totals 17 residues. In germline, CDR1 is MDHEN, CDR2 SYDVKM. The V gene end was trimmed by 4 bases and the J gene end by 4 bases; junction bases not matched to a gene: 12.

This clone turned up a few times. The J gene is TRBJ2-7, the V gene TRBV11-2; 11 bases map to TRBD2. Germline V lookup: CDR1 SGHAT, CDR2 FQNNGV. The CDR3 runs to 18 residues. Trimming removed 1 base from V and 3 bases from J; junction bases left unmatched: 11. CDR3 amino acids: CASSLGETGLAGRYEQYF. CDR3 DNA: TGTGCCAGCAGCTTAGGAGAGACCGGACTAGCGGGTCGCTACGAGCAGTACTTC.

The chain carries TRBV27 and TRBJ2-7; 7 bases line up with TRBD2. The CDR3 is made up of 16 amino acids. Germline CDR1 and CDR2: MNHEY and SMNVEV (reference sequence). Trimming removed 6 bases from V and 0 bases from J; junction bases left unmatched: 11. This CDR3 reads CASSRLAAGSSYEQYF. For the CDR3, the DNA is TGTGCCAGCAGCCGTCTAGCAGCGGGAAGCTCCTACGAGCAGTACTTC.

V is TRBV29-1 and J is TRBJ1-2; TRBD1 matches 8 bases. Germline V gene lookup returns CDR1 SQVTM and CDR2 ANQGSEA. The junction had 4 bases not matched to a gene; V was cut back by 7 bases and J by 0 bases. CDR3 size: 13 residues. The DNA for the CDR3 is TGCAGCGGACTGGACAGGGCTAACTATGGCTACACCTTC. Residues: CSGLDRANYGYTF.

J is TRBJ1-2 and V is TRBV6-5; 10 bases are shared with TRBD1. Germline V gene lookup returns CDR1 MNHEY and CDR2 SVGAGI. The CDR3 spans 15 residues. V trimming: 7 bases; J trimming: 3 bases; junction bases outside the gene matches: 8. The CDR3 sequence: CASTGTGAHYYGYTF. CDR3 in DNA: TGTGCCAGCACCGGGACAGGGGCCCACTACTATGGCTACACCTTC.

The chain recombines TRBV24-1 with TRBJ2-3; D is unclear. The CDR3 runs 13 residues. The V end was cut by 4 bases, the J end by 5 bases, with 9 bases between. Germline lookup yields CDR1 KGHDR and CDR2 SFDVKD. DNA for the CDR3: TGTGCCACCAGTGACCTCGCCGGAGATACGCAGTATTTT. It is translated as CATSDLAGDTQYF.

This clone was seen a single time. The J gene is TRBJ2-7, the V gene TRBV11-2, with TRBD2 identical over 12 bases. Trimming cost V 1 base and J 7 bases; bases outside gene matches: 8. The germline gives CDR1 SGHAT, CDR2 FQNNGV. The CDR3 extends over 16 amino acids. The CDR3 bases are TGTGCCAGCAGCTTAGTGGTACTAGCGGGAGGTGGGGAGCAGTACTTC. Protein: CASSLVVLAGGGEQYF.

V gene TRBV4-3 combines with J gene TRBJ1-2; possibly TRBD1 for D (5 bases). Per germline, CDR1 LGHNA and CDR2 YSLEER. CDR3 size: 15 residues. The ends were cut back, 0 bases at V and 4 bases at J, with 12 bases in the middle. CDR3 in DNA: TGCGCCAGCAGCCAAGATCGGGGGGGAGGCTATGGCTACACCTTC. Protein: CASSQDRGGGYGYTF.

The V call is TRBV28, the J call TRBJ1-5, with a possible D match to TRBD1 (5 bases). V gave up 9 bases and J gave up 2 bases, with 8 bases separating them. Looked up from germline, CDR1 is MDHEN and CDR2 is SYDVKM. This CDR3 comprises 12 residues. The CDR3 is CASTGGNQPQHF. CDR3 bases: TGTGCCAGTACAGGTGGCAATCAGCCCCAGCATTTT. Full variable domain (remainder filled in from reference TRBV28 and TRBJ1-5): DVKVTQSSRYLVKRTGEKVFLECVQDMDHENMFWYRQDPGLGLRLIYFSYDVKMKEKGDIPEGYSVSREKKERFSLILESASTNQTSMYLCASTGGNQPQHFGDGTRLSIL.

About this clone: Other DNA sequences in this sample translate to the same CDR3. The J gene is TRBJ1-2, the V gene TRBV5-1, with 8 bases that match TRBD1. Germline loops: CDR1 SGHRS, CDR2 YFSETQ. J was trimmed by 5 bases and V by 4 bases; bases with no gene match: 4. The length of the CDR3 is 13 residues. The CDR3 DNA is TGCGCCAGCAGCCCCGGGACAGGTTATGGCTACACCTTC. This encodes CASSPGTGYGYTF.

This clone has more than one count but fewer than ten. This sample also contains other DNA sequences that code for the same CDR3. The genes are TRBV12-3 or TRBV12-4 and TRBJ2-7; D is possibly TRBD2 (5 bases). The CDR3 spans 13 residues. V was shortened by 6 bases and J by 6 bases, with 15 bases between the two germline ends. Written as DNA, the CDR3 is TGTGCCAGCAGCCGGGGAGAAGTATCCGAGCAGTACTTC. Translated, it gives CASSRGEVSEQYF.

This clone occurred once. The rearrangement joins TRBV9 to TRBJ2-1, with 11 nucleotides matching TRBD2. The V gene end was trimmed by 0 bases and the J gene end by 2 bases; junction bases not matched to a gene: 10. Germline V CDR1 and CDR2: SGDLS, YYNGEE. CDR3 length equals 19 residues. The CDR3 sequence is CASSVEGGGTSGAYNEQFF. Written as DNA, the CDR3 is TGTGCCAGCAGCGTAGAAGGTGGAGGGACTAGCGGAGCCTACAATGAGCAGTTCTTC.

This chain links TRBV30 with TRBJ1-2; 8 positions agree with TRBD1. Germline values: CDR1 GTSNPN, CDR2 SVGIG (reference sequence). V gave up 2 bases and J gave up 7 bases; unmatched junction bases: 6. The CDR3 sequence is 13 residues long. CDR3 nucleotides: TGTGCCTGGAGTTCCCGGACAGGGAGTGGCTACACCTTC. It specifies CAWSSRTGSGYTF.

Worth noting for this clone: Germline and junction disagree at one end, which may indicate a read error. The J gene is TRBJ2-3, the V gene TRBV30, with TRBD1 as a possible D gene (6 bases). This CDR3 region has 14 residues. CDR1 is GTSNPN, CDR2 SVGIG, per germline (reference sequence). CDR3 region: CARRTQGWADTQYF. The CDR3 DNA sequence: TGTGCCCGGAGGACACAGGGCTGGGCAGATACGCAGTATTTT.

This sequence joins TRBV7-2 and TRBJ2-3; 11 bases align to TRBD2. V was clipped by 5 bases and J by 0 bases; unmatched bases: 4. Germline loops: CDR1 SGHTA, CDR2 FQGNSA. The CDR3 runs 16 residues. CDR3 DNA sequence: TGTGCCAGCAGCACGACTAGCGGGGCTAGCACAGATACGCAGTATTTT. This sequence encodes CASSTTSGASTDTQYF.

The chain combines TRBV19 with TRBJ2-1, with 8 nucleotides matching TRBD1. V was clipped by 8 bases and J by 0 bases; unmatched bases: 6. The germline gives CDR1 LNHDA, CDR2 SQIVND (reference sequence). The CDR3 runs to 15 residues. The CDR3 coding sequence is TGTGCCAGTCGGAGACAGGGGAGCTCCTACAATGAGCAGTTCTTC. Translating it yields CASRRQGSSYNEQFF.

The chain recombines TRBV6-4 with TRBJ2-2; weak D call: TRBD2 (6 bases). Trimming cost V 7 bases and J 0 bases, with 9 bases left between them. This CDR3 region has 14 residues. Per germline, CDR1 MRHNA and CDR2 SNTAGT. This CDR3 is CASNSGSNTGELFF. DNA of the CDR3: TGTGCCAGCAACAGCGGGTCGAACACCGGGGAGCTGTTTTTT.

CDR3 sequence reads: CASGQGMNNEQFF. As DNA, the CDR3 is TGTGCTAGTGGACAGGGGATGAACAATGAGCAGTTCTTC. The chain has TRBV12-5 and TRBJ2-1, with TRBD1 matching 7 bases. This CDR3 contains 13 residues. V was clipped by 6 bases and J by 5 bases; unmatched bases: 4. Germline V gene data show CDR1 as LGHNT and CDR2 as FRNRAP.

As concerns this clone: The junction departs from the called germline gene at one end, perhaps through a read error. The V call is TRBV14, the J call TRBJ2-7; D is perhaps TRBD2 (5 bases). This CDR3 comprises 14 residues. Germline V gene lookup returns CDR1 SGHDN and CDR2 FVKESK. DNA for the CDR3: TGTGCCAGCAGCCAGTTCTCAGGAAGTTTACGGACTTATTTC. Encoded protein: CASSQFSGSLRTYF. The whole variable domain, filled in from reference TRBV14 and TRBJ2-7, reads EAGVTQFPSHSVIEKGQTVTLRCDPISGHDNLYWYRRVMGKEIKFLLHFVKESKQDESGMPNNRFLAERTGGTYSTLKVQPAELEDSGVYFCASSQFSGSLRTYFGPGTRLTVT.

The chain combines TRBV10-2 with TRBJ1-5; maybe TRBD1 (6 bases). Trimming took off 3 bases at V and 7 bases at J, with 16 bases between the two ends. The CDR3 consists of 15 residues. Germline-derived CDR1 and CDR2 are WSHSY and SAAADI. The CDR3 region is CASSEGSGVGQPQHF. The CDR3 nucleotides are TGCGCCAGCAGTGAAGGTTCAGGGGTAGGGCAGCCCCAGCATTTT.

This clone has just one count. J is TRBJ2-1 and V is TRBV28; TRBD2 matches 8 bases. Germline trimming cut 8 bases from V and 2 bases from J; bases unmatched to any gene: 5. The CDR3 contains 14 residues. Germline V CDR1 and CDR2: MDHEN, SYDVKM. Here the CDR3 reads CASVSGTAYNEQFF. In nucleotides, the CDR3 is TGTGCCAGCGTTAGCGGGACGGCCTACAATGAGCAGTTCTTC.

On this clone: A far larger clone is only one base removed, so a read error is likely. CDR3: CASSDRVNTEAFF. The CDR3 bases are TGTGCCAGCAGTGACAGGGTGAACACTGAAGCTTTCTTT. This chain links TRBV2 with TRBJ1-1; a possible D gene is TRBD1 (5 bases). Looked up from germline, CDR1 is SNHLY and CDR2 is FYNNEI. The CDR3 spans 13 residues. Deletions cut 3 bases from V and 0 bases from J, with 5 bases between.

The chain carries TRBV28 and TRBJ2-5; 8 positions match TRBD2. CDR1 and CDR2 from the germline V gene are MDHEN and SYDVKM. The CDR3 has 16 residues. Unmatched junction bases numbered 13, after V lost 8 bases and J lost 2 bases. CDR3 amino acids: CASCPGAGGGQETQYF. For the CDR3, the DNA is TGTGCCAGCTGCCCGGGGGCGGGAGGTGGGCAAGAGACCCAGTACTTC.